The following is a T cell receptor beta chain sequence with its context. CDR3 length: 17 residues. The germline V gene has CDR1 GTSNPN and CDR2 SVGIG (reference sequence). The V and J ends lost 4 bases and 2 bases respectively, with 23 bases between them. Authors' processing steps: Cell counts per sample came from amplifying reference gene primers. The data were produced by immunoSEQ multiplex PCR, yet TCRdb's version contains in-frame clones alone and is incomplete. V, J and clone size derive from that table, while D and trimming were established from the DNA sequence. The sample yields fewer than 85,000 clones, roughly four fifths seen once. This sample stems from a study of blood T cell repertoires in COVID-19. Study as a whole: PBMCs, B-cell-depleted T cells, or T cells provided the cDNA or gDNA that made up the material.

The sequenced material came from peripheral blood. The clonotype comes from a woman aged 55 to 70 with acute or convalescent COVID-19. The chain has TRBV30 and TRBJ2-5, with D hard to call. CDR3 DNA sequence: TGTGCCTGGAACGAATACTCCCGCTCTAGGCCGCAAGAGACCCAGTACTTC. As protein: CAWNEYSRSRPQETQYF.